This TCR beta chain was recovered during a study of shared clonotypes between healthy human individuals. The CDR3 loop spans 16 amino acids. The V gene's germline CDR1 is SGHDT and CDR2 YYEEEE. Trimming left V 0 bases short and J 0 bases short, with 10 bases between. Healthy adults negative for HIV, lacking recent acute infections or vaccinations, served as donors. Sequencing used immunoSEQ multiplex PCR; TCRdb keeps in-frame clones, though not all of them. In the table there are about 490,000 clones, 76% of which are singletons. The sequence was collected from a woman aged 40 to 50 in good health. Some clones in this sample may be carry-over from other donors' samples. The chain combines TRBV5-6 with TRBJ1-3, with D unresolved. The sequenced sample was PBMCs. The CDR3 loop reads CASSLAWADSGNTIYF. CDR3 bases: TGTGCCAGCAGCTTGGCCTGGGCTGACTCTGGAAACACCATATATTTT.